The 4 T cell receptor beta chains reported below all come from one sample, sequenced in a study of siplizumab effects on memory and regulatory T cells. The assay was immunoSEQ multiplex PCR, and TCRdb's table has in-frame clones only and misses some. The data show tens of thousands of clones, with roughly 96% seen just once and less than 0.035% held by the top ten. Input material: naive CD4+ T cells sorted from blood. These receptors all come from a human donor in good health.

The rearrangement uses TRBV28 and TRBJ1-4, with 7 positions matching TRBD1. This CDR3 comprises 15 residues. Germline-derived CDR1 and CDR2 are MDHEN and SYDVKM. V lost 3 bases to trimming and J lost 8 bases; unmatched junction nucleotides: 9. CDR3 residues: CASSFAAGGSEKLFF. For the CDR3, the DNA is TGTGCCAGCAGTTTCGCGGCAGGGGGATCAGAAAAACTGTTTTTT.

V is TRBV7-9 and J is TRBJ1-6, with D possibly matching TRBD1 (6 bases). Germline V gene lookup returns CDR1 SEHNR and CDR2 FQNEAQ (reference sequence). Trimming removed 8 bases at V and 7 bases at J, with 15 bases between. The CDR3 length is 14 residues. DNA for the CDR3: TGTGCCAGCGGGGACCGAGGGGGGAATTCACCCCTCCACTTT. Its protein product is CASGDRGGNSPLHF.

V is TRBV19 and J is TRBJ1-6; D ambiguous. Germline lookup yields CDR1 LNHDA and CDR2 SQIVND (reference sequence). This CDR3 is built from 15 residues. The germline V and J ends were trimmed by 4 bases and 6 bases, with 13 bases remaining between them. CDR3 amino acids: CASSTTATSNSPLHF. Written as DNA, the CDR3 is TGTGCCAGTAGTACAACAGCGACCTCTAATTCACCCCTCCACTTT. Filled out from reference TRBV19 and TRBJ1-6, the complete variable domain reads DGGITQSPKYLFRKEGQNVTLSCEQNLNHDAMYWYRQDPGQGLRLIYYSQIVNDFQKGDIAEGYSVSREKKESFPLTVTSAQKNPTAFYLCASSTTATSNSPLHFGNGTRLTVT.

This sequence joins TRBV18 and TRBJ2-7; D could derive from TRBD1 or TRBD2 (5 bases each). Trimming took off 3 bases at V and 3 bases at J, with 9 bases between the two ends. The CDR3 consists of 13 residues. Per germline, CDR1 KGHSH and CDR2 LQKENI. CDR3: CASSPGDRYEQYF. CDR3 nucleotide sequence: TGTGCCAGCTCACCCGGGGACCGCTACGAGCAGTACTTC.